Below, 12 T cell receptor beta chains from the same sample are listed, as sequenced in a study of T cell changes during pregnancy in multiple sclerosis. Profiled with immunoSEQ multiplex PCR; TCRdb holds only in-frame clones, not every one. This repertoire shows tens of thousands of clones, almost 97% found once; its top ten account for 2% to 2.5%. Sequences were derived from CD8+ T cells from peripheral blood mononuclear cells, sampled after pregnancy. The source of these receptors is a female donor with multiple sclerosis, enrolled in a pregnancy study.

CDR3 coding DNA: TGTGCCAGCAGCTCTGGACAGGACCCCACAGATACGCAGTATTTT. Its protein product is CASSSGQDPTDTQYF. This chain joins TRBV5-6 and TRBJ2-3; 7 bases agree with TRBD1. Germline V gene sequence: CDR1 SGHDT, CDR2 YYEEEE. CDR3 length: 15 amino acids. Germline trimming cut 3 bases from V and 2 bases from J; bases unmatched to any gene: 6.

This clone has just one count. CDR3 residues: CASSFGTSFYEQYF. In nucleotides, the CDR3 is TGTGCCAGCAGCTTCGGGACTAGCTTCTACGAGCAGTACTTC. The chain links TRBV5-4 to TRBJ2-7, with TRBD2 matching 9 bases. V lost 2 bases and J lost 3; bases outside the gene matches: 3. CDR3 length: 14 residues. Germline lookup yields CDR1 SGHNT and CDR2 YYREEE (reference sequence).

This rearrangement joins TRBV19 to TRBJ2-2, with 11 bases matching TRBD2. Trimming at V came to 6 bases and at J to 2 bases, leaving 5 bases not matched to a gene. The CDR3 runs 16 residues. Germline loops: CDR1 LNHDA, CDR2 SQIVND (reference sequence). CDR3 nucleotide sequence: TGTGCCAGTAGGAAGGGACTAGCGGATAACACCGGGGAGCTGTTTTTT. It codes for CASRKGLADNTGELFF.

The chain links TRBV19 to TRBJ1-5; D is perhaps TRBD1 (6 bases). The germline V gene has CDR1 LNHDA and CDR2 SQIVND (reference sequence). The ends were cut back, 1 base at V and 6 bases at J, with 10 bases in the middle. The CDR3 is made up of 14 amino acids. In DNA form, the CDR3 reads TGTGCCAGTAGTATAGCGGGGGGCGTTCAGCCCCAGCATTTT. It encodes CASSIAGGVQPQHF.

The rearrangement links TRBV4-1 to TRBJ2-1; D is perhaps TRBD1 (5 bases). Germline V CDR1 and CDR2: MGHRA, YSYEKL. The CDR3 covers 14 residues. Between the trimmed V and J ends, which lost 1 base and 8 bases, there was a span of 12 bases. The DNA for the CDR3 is TGCGCCAGCAGCCAAGGGGGCATCGGTGATGAGCAGTTCTTC. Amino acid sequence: CASSQGGIGDEQFF.

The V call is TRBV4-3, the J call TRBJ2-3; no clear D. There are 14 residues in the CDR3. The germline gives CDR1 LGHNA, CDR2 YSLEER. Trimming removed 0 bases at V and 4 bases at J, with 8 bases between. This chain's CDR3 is CASSQDGMSDTQYF. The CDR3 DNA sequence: TGCGCCAGCAGCCAAGATGGCATGTCAGATACGCAGTATTTT.

The CDR3 reads CASSATGYGEQYF. The CDR3 nucleotides read TGTGCCAGCAGCGCCACAGGGTACGGCGAGCAGTACTTC. The rearrangement joins TRBV6-1 to TRBJ2-7, with TRBD1 as a possible D gene (6 bases). V was trimmed by 6 bases and J by 6 bases, leaving 15 bases between them. The CDR3 has 13 residues. CDR1 and CDR2 from the germline V gene are MNHNS and SASEGT.

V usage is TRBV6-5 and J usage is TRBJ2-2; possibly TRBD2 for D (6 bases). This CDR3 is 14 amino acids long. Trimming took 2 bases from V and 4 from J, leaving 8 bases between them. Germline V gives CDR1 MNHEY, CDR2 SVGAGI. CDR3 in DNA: TGTGCCAGCAGTTACGGGGGGTCCACCGGGGAGCTGTTTTTT. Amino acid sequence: CASSYGGSTGELFF.

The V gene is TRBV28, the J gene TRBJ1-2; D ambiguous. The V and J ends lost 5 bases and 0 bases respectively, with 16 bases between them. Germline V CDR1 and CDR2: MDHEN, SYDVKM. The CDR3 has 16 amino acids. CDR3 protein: CASSHTVPDANYGYTF. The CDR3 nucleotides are TGTGCCAGCAGTCACACAGTACCCGACGCTAACTATGGCTACACCTTC.

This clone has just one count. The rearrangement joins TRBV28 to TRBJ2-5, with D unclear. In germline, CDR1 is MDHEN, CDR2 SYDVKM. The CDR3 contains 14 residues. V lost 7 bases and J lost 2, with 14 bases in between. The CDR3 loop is CASIKTVSQETQYF. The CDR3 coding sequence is TGTGCCAGCATAAAAACGGTTTCTCAAGAGACCCAGTACTTC.

In nucleotides, the CDR3 is TGTGCCAGCAGCCCCCGGGATACCACCTACAATGAGCAGTTCTTC. Its translation is CASSPRDTTYNEQFF. The chain couples TRBV5-5 to TRBJ2-1, with D perhaps matching TRBD2 (5 bases). This CDR3 region has 15 residues. Germline lookup yields CDR1 SGHKS and CDR2 YYEKEE (reference sequence). Trimming pared 4 bases from V and 2 bases from J, leaving 13 bases between.

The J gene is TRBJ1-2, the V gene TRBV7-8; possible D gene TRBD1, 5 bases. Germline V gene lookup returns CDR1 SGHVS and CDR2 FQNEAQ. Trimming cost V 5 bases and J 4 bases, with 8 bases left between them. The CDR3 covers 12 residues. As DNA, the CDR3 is TGTGCCAGCAGCGACGACAGCTATGGCTACACCTTC. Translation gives CASSDDSYGYTF.